This T cell receptor beta chain was identified in a study of blood T cell repertoires in COVID-19. Study information: Donors in the United States, Italy and Spain gave samples during acute or convalescent COVID-19. The cDNA or gDNA used as material had been derived from T cells, B-cell-depleted T cells, or PBMCs.

As originally analysed: Nucleated cell counts were estimated from reference gene primer amplification. Assay used: immunoSEQ multiplex PCR; TCRdb lists only in-frame clones, some missing. For V, J and clone size, that table is used; D and trimming come from the DNA. The profile shows some 220,000 clones, more than 70% of them singletons. The receptor was isolated from a human donor in a cohort sampled during active COVID-19. The specimen was peripheral blood.

The CDR3 DNA is TGTGCCAGTAGTATTGAGTCGTTCAGGGAGGCTAATTCACCCCTCCACTTT. This gives the protein CASSIESFREANSPLHF. The rearrangement uses TRBV19 and TRBJ1-6, with D possibly being TRBD1 (5 bases). This CDR3 region has 17 residues. The V end was cut by 3 bases, the J end by 6 bases, with 18 bases between. CDR1 LNHDA and CDR2 SQIVND come from the germline V gene (reference sequence).